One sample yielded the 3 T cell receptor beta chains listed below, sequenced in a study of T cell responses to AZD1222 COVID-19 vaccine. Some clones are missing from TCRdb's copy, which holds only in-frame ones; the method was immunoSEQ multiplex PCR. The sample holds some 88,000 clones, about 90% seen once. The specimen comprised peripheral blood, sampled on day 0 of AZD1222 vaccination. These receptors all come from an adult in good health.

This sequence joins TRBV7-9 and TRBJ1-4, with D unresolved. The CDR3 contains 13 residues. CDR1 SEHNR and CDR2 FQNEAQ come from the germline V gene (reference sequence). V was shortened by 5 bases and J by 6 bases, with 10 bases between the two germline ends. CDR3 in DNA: TGTGCCAGCAGCGCCACTCGTTATGAAAAACTGTTTTTT. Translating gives CASSATRYEKLFF.

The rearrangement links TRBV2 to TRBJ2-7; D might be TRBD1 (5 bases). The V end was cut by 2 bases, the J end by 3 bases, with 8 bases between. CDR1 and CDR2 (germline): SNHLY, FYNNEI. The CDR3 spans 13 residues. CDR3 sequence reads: CASSETTDYEQYF. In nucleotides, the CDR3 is TGTGCCAGCAGTGAAACGACAGACTACGAGCAGTACTTC.

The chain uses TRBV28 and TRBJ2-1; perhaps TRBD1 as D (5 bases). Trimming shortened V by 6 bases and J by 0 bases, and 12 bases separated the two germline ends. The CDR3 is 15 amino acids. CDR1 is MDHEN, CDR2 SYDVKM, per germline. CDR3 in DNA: TGTGCCAGCAGCTCCGGACAAAACTCCTACAATGAGCAGTTCTTC. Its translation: CASSSGQNSYNEQFF.